This T cell receptor (beta chain) was documented in a study of T cell responses to AZD1222 COVID-19 vaccine. Study observations and caveats: Females outnumbered males among donors, who were mostly white British; clonal diversity was possibly underestimated. Repertoire sampling was restricted to post-peak T cell response timepoints.

The data were produced by immunoSEQ multiplex PCR, yet TCRdb's version contains in-frame clones alone and is incomplete. The sample includes 150,000 to 200,000 clones, approximately 90% of them seen just once. This clone has only one observation. Its antigen remains unknown. This CDR3 region has 19 residues. In germline, CDR1 is MGHRA, CDR2 YSYEKL. V shed 4 bases and J 1 base; nucleotides not matched to a gene: 14. The clonotype was recovered from an adult who received the AZD1222 COVID-19 vaccine. The sample here was peripheral blood, taken 28 days after the second AZD1222 dose. The chain carries TRBV4-1 and TRBJ2-7; the match to TRBD2 covers 12 bases. CDR3: CASSRRTGRTSGTSYEQYF. The CDR3 region has the DNA TGCGCCAGCAGCCGTCGGACAGGAAGGACTAGCGGGACTTCCTACGAGCAGTACTTC.